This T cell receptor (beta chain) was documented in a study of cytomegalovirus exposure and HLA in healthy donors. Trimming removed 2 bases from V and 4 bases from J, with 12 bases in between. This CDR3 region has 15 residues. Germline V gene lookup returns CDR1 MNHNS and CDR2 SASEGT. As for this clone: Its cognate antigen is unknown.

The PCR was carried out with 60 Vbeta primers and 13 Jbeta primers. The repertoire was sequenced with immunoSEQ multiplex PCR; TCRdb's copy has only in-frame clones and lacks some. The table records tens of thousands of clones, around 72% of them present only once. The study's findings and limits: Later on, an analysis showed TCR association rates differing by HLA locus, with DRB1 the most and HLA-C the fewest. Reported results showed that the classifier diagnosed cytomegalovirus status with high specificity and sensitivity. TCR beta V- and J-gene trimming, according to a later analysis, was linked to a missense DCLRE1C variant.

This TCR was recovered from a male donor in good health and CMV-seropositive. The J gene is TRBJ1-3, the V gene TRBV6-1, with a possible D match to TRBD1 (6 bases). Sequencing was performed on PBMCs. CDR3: CASSELRTAGNTIYF. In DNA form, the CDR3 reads TGTGCCAGCAGTGAACTTAGGACAGCCGGAAACACCATATATTTT.